This T cell receptor (beta chain) was captured by sequencing in a study of T cell changes during pregnancy in multiple sclerosis. CDR3 length: 18 amino acids. Unmatched junction bases numbered 7, after V lost 0 bases and J lost 4 bases. Germline-derived CDR1 and CDR2 are SGHNT and YYREEE (reference sequence). The table came from immunoSEQ multiplex PCR; TCRdb's copy has only in-frame clones and leaves some out. The table lists 30,000 to 35,000 clones, about 89% of them singletons. This sequence originates from a female donor with multiple sclerosis, enrolled in a pregnancy study. The chain employs TRBV5-4 and TRBJ2-1; TRBD2 matches 13 bases. Sample: CD8+ T cells from peripheral blood mononuclear cells, taken in the second trimester of pregnancy. The CDR3 bases are TGTGCCAGCAGCTTGGAACTAGCGGGAGGGTTTCCATACAATGAGCAGTTCTTC. Residues: CASSLELAGGFPYNEQFF.